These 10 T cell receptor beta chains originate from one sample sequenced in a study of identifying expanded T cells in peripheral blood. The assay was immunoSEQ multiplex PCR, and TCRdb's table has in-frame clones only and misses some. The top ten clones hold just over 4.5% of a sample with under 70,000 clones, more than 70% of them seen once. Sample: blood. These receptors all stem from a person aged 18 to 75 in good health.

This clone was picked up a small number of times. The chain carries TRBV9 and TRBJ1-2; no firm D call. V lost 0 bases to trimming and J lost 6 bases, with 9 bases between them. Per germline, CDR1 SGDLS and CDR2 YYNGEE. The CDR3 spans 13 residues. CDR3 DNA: TGTGCCAGCAGCGTAGCGTTGGCGGATGGCTACACCTTC. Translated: CASSVALADGYTF. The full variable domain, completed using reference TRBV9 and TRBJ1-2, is DSGVTQTPKHLITATGQRVTLRCSPRSGDLSVYWYQQSLDQGLQFLIQYYNGEERAKGNILERFSAQQFPDLHSELNLSSLELGDSALYFCASSVALADGYTFGSGTRLTVV.

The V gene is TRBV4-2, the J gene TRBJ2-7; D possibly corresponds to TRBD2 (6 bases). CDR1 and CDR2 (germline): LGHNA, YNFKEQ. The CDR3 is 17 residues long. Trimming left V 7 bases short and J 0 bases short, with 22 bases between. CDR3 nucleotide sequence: TGTGCCAGCACCCTCAATAGGGAGTCTAGCGTCTCCTACGAGCAGTACTTC. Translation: CASTLNRESSVSYEQYF.

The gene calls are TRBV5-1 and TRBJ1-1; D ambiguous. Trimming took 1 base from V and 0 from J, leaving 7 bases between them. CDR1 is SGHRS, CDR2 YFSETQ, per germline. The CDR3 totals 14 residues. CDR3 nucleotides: TGCGCCAGCAGCTTGCGACTCCTGAACACTGAAGCTTTCTTT. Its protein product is CASSLRLLNTEAFF. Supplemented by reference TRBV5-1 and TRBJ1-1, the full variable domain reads KAGVTQTPRYLIKTRGQQVTLSCSPISGHRSVSWYQQTPGQGLQFLFEYFSETQRNKGNFPGRFSGRQFSNSRSEMNVSTLELGDSALYLCASSLRLLNTEAFFGQGTRLTVV.

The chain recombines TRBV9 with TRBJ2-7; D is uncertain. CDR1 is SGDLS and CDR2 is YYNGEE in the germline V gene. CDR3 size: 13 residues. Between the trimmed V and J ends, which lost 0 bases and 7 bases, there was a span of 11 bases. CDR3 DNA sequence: TGTGCCAGCAGCGTAGTGTCAGCCGGGGAGCAGTACTTC. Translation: CASSVVSAGEQYF.

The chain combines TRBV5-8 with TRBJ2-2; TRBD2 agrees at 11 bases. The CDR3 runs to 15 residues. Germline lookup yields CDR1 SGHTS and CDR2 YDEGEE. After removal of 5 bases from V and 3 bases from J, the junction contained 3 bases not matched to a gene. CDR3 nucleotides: TGTGCCAGCAGGACGGGACTAGCGGACACCGGGGAGCTGTTTTTT. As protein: CASRTGLADTGELFF.

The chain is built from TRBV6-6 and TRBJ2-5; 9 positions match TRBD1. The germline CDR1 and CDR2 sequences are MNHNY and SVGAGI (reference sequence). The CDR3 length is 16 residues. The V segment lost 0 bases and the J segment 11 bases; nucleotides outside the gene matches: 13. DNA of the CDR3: TGTGCCAGCAGTTACTCGACCTGGACAGGGGCCCGAGAGCAGTACTTC. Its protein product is CASSYSTWTGAREQYF.

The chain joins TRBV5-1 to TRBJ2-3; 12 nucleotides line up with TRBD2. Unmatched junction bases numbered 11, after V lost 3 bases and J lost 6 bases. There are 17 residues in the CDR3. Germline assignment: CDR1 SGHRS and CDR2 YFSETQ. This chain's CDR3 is CASSWILAGGIIDTQYF. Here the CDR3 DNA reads TGCGCCAGCAGCTGGATACTAGCGGGAGGAATCATCGATACGCAGTATTTT.

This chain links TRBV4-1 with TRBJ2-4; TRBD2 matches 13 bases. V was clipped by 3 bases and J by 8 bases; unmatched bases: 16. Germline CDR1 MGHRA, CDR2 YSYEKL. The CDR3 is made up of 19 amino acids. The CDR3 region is CASSHPSKLAGGPVDIQYF. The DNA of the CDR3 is TGCGCCAGCAGCCACCCGTCCAAACTAGCGGGGGGGCCTGTGGACATTCAGTACTTC.

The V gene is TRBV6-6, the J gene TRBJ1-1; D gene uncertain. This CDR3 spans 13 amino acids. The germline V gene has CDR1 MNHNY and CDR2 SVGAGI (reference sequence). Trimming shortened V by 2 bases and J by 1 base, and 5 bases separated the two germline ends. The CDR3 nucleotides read TGTGCCAGCAGTTACCTGGGGAACACTGAAGCTTTCTTT. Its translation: CASSYLGNTEAFF.

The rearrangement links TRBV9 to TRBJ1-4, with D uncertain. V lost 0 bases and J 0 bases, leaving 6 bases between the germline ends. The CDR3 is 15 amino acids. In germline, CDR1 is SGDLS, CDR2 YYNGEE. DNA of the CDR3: TGTGCCAGCAGCGTAGAATCAACAACTAATGAAAAACTGTTTTTT. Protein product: CASSVESTTNEKLFF.